This entry lists 11 T cell receptor beta chains sequenced from one sample in a study of OX40 agonist ivuxolimab in advanced cancers. The method was immunoSEQ multiplex PCR; TCRdb's version includes in-frame clones alone and lacks a portion of them. The table has 60,000 to 85,000 clones, 77% seen once. Material: CD4+ or CD8+ T cells sorted from blood, obtained in a trial of the OX40 agonist ivuxolimab. The receptors derive from an adult with an advanced solid tumor such as melanoma, head and neck, liver or kidney cancer.

The chain has TRBV11-1 and TRBJ2-1; D gene ambiguous. The CDR3 contains 19 residues. Germline loops: CDR1 SGHAT, CDR2 FQDESV (reference sequence). CDR3 in amino acids: CGNKRVRRNRPNRYNEQFF. In DNA form, the CDR3 reads TGTGGCAACAAACGAGTACGACGGAACCGACCCAATCGTTACAATGAGCAGTTCTTC.

The rearrangement joins TRBV7-9 to TRBJ1-2; TRBD1 might be the D (6 bases). The CDR3 spans 14 residues. Germline V gene sequence: CDR1 SEHNR, CDR2 FQNEAQ (reference sequence). The V end lost 5 bases, the J end lost 8 bases, and 18 bases lay between the germline ends. The CDR3 DNA reads as TGTGCCAGCAGCCCCAACTGGGGAGGGGGGGGCTACACCTTC. Its translation: CASSPNWGGGGYTF.

The chain joins TRBV2 to TRBJ2-7; D is perhaps TRBD1 (6 bases). V was shortened by 3 bases and J by 2 bases, with 11 bases between the two germline ends. The CDR3 spans 14 residues. Germline V lookup: CDR1 SNHLY, CDR2 FYNNEI. DNA for the CDR3: TGTGCCAGCAGTGACTCCGGGACACCCTACGAGCAGTACTTC. Its translation: CASSDSGTPYEQYF. Filled out from reference TRBV2 and TRBJ2-7, the complete variable domain reads EPEVTQTPSHQVTQMGQEVILRCVPISNHLYFYWYRQILGQKVEFLVSFYNNEISEKSEIFDDQFSVERPDGSNFTLKIRSTKLEDSAMYFCASSDSGTPYEQYFGPGTRLTVT.

The rearrangement links TRBV6-1 to TRBJ1-2; D is unresolved. The length of the CDR3 is 13 residues. Germline-derived CDR1 and CDR2 are MNHNS and SASEGT. The V gene lost 4 bases and the J gene lost 3 bases, with 9 bases spanning the gap. As DNA, the CDR3 is TGTGCCAGCAGTGTTGGAGAGGACTATGGCTACACCTTC. This sequence encodes CASSVGEDYGYTF.

The genes are TRBV2 and TRBJ2-1; 8 bases line up with TRBD2. The V gene's germline CDR1 is SNHLY and CDR2 FYNNEI. CDR3 length equals 15 residues. J was trimmed by 5 bases and V by 4 bases; bases with no gene match: 7. The CDR3 DNA follows: TGTGCCAGCAGTGTTTCCGCGGGGGGTCACAATGAGCAGTTCTTC. As protein: CASSVSAGGHNEQFF.

In its sample, this clone was seen once. The V gene is TRBV6-5, the J gene TRBJ1-2; TRBD1 matches 8 bases. The CDR3 sequence is 14 residues long. V was clipped by 6 bases and J by 4 bases; unmatched bases: 7. Germline V gene lookup returns CDR1 MNHEY and CDR2 SVGAGI. DNA of the CDR3: TGTGCCAGCAGCCCACCGGGACAGGTCTATGGCTACACCTTC. Protein product: CASSPPGQVYGYTF.

The CDR3 nucleotides read TGTGCCAGCAGCTTAGTTGGTACAGGGCCTGGAAACACCATATATTTT. It codes for CASSLVGTGPGNTIYF. The gene calls are TRBV7-6 and TRBJ1-3; tentative D call: TRBD1 (6 bases). Trimming cost V 1 base and J 2 bases, with 12 bases left between them. This CDR3 spans 16 amino acids. Germline V CDR1 and CDR2: SGHVS, FNYEAQ.

The V gene is TRBV5-4, the J gene TRBJ2-1, with 16 bases that match TRBD2. The V gene end was trimmed by 3 bases and the J gene end by 5 bases; junction bases not matched to a gene: 5. This CDR3 is built from 17 residues. Germline V gives CDR1 SGHNT, CDR2 YYREEE (reference sequence). CDR3 sequence reads: CASSWGLAGGLDNEQFF. Here the CDR3 DNA reads TGTGCCAGCAGCTGGGGACTAGCGGGGGGGCTGGACAATGAGCAGTTCTTC.

The CDR3 nucleotides are TGTGCCAGCAGAACCGGGACTAGCGGCAATGAGCAGTTCTTC. Protein sequence: CASRTGTSGNEQFF. V gene TRBV2 combines with J gene TRBJ2-1; the match to TRBD2 covers 11 bases. The V and J ends lost 6 bases and 6 bases, in that order; junction bases with no gene match: 4. CDR1 and CDR2 (germline): SNHLY, FYNNEI. The CDR3 length is 14 residues.

This chain uses TRBV27 with TRBJ2-2, with 12 bases that match TRBD2. After removal of 4 bases from V and 2 bases from J, the junction contained 5 bases not matched to a gene. Per the germline V gene, CDR1 is MNHEY and CDR2 is SMNVEV (reference sequence). The CDR3 totals 17 residues. DNA of the CDR3: TGTGCCAGCAGTTCGGCTAGCGGGAGGGTTAACACCGGGGAGCTGTTTTTT. Protein product: CASSSASGRVNTGELFF.

The rearrangement uses TRBV9 and TRBJ2-7, with 7 bases matching TRBD1. Germline CDR1 reads SGDLS; CDR2 reads YYNGEE. With 4 bases clipped from V and 2 bases from J, the junction kept 12 bases outside the gene matches. This CDR3 is 16 amino acids long. CDR3 bases: TGTGCCAGCAGCCCCCTAATAGGGCAGGGGGCCTACGAGCAGTACTTC. It is translated as CASSPLIGQGAYEQYF.